These 14 T cell receptor beta chains were all obtained from the same sample, sequenced in a study of blood T cell repertoires in COVID-19. Assay used: immunoSEQ multiplex PCR; TCRdb lists only in-frame clones, some missing. Of about 370,000 clones listed, roughly 90% are singletons. The material sequenced was peripheral blood. The receptors were gathered from a woman in her 30s with COVID-19, enrolled during active disease.

This chain's CDR3 is CASSPQPSSTDTQYF. In DNA, the CDR3 is TGTGCCAGCAGCCCACAGCCCTCTAGCACAGATACGCAGTATTTT. The chain employs TRBV5-5 and TRBJ2-3; no definite D call. CDR1 is SGHKS and CDR2 is YYEKEE in the germline V gene (reference sequence). V was trimmed by 4 bases and J by 0 bases, leaving 12 bases between them. This CDR3 is 15 amino acids long.

The rearrangement uses TRBV7-2 and TRBJ2-6; 8 nucleotides align to TRBD2. Germline V gives CDR1 SGHTA, CDR2 FQGNSA. The CDR3 is made up of 18 amino acids. V was clipped by 1 base and J by 4 bases; unmatched bases: 9. This chain's CDR3 is CASSLVRGVYSGANVLTF. The CDR3 coding sequence is TGTGCCAGCAGCTTAGTGCGGGGGGTCTATTCAGGGGCCAACGTCCTGACTTTC.

This sequence joins TRBV5-4 and TRBJ2-5; D not certain. V lost 0 bases and J lost 5, with 5 bases in between. The CDR3 is 12 amino acids. Germline V gene lookup returns CDR1 SGHNT and CDR2 YYREEE (reference sequence). The DNA for the CDR3 is TGTGCCAGCAGCTTGGCCGGGGAGACCCAGTACTTC. Amino acid sequence: CASSLAGETQYF.

The CDR3 here is CASSWQVITGELFF. The CDR3 DNA reads TGTGCCAGCTCTTGGCAGGTGATCACCGGGGAGCTGTTTTTT. This chain uses TRBV6-5 with TRBJ2-2; D remains ambiguous. The V end lost 8 bases, the J end lost 4 bases, and 14 bases lay between the germline ends. The germline V gene has CDR1 MNHEY and CDR2 SVGAGI. The CDR3 length is 14 residues.

The chain combines TRBV4-3 with TRBJ2-4; D not certain. The germline V and J ends were trimmed by 3 bases and 8 bases, with 11 bases remaining between them. The CDR3 loop spans 13 amino acids. Germline V gene lookup returns CDR1 LGHNA and CDR2 YSLEER. The CDR3 protein is CASSHLTADIQYF. The CDR3 DNA is TGCGCCAGCAGCCACCTAACCGCTGACATTCAGTACTTC.

In nucleotides, the CDR3 is TGTGCCCCAAAAACCCCTGCAGGGGGCAACTACGAGCAGTACGTC. Translated: CAPKTPAGGNYEQYV. The rearrangement links TRBV10-3 to TRBJ2-7; 8 positions match TRBD1. Trimming at V came to 11 bases and at J to 3 bases, leaving 15 bases not matched to a gene. This CDR3 has 15 amino acids. Per germline, CDR1 ENHRY and CDR2 SYGVKD.

This chain connects TRBV25-1 to TRBJ1-2; 9 positions agree with TRBD1. Germline CDR1 is MGHDK and CDR2 is SYGVNS. The CDR3 has 14 residues. The V and J ends lost 7 bases and 8 bases, in that order; junction bases with no gene match: 11. The CDR3 DNA follows: TGTGCCAGCATGCGAACCGGGACAGGGTCGGGCTACACCTTC. This codes for CASMRTGTGSGYTF.

The CDR3 reads CATPTGGLVFNEQFF. The CDR3 DNA is TGTGCCACACCAACCGGGGGACTAGTCTTTAATGAGCAGTTCTTC. The gene calls are TRBV24-1 and TRBJ2-1, with TRBD2 identical over 8 bases. The germline CDR1 and CDR2 sequences are KGHDR and SFDVKD. V lost 10 bases and J lost 7; bases outside the gene matches: 14. CDR3 size: 15 residues.

The chain recombines TRBV4-2 with TRBJ1-2, with 11 bases lining up with TRBD1. The CDR3 length is 17 residues. V dropped 4 bases and J dropped 4; count of bases not matched to a gene: 11. Germline CDR1 and CDR2: LGHNA and YNFKEQ. CDR3 amino acids: CASSPPGQGESIYGYTF. CDR3 nucleotides: TGTGCCAGCAGCCCTCCGGGACAGGGGGAATCAATCTATGGCTACACCTTC.

V and J are TRBV18 and TRBJ1-3, with D possibly matching TRBD1 (6 bases). V lost 6 bases, J lost 0 bases, and 15 bases lay in between. The CDR3 consists of 16 residues. Germline V gene sequence: CDR1 KGHSH, CDR2 LQKENI. The CDR3 sequence is CASSLDSPSSGNTIYF. The CDR3 DNA is TGTGCCAGCTCCTTGGACAGCCCAAGCTCTGGAAACACCATATATTTT.

The rearrangement links TRBV6-5 to TRBJ1-2; TRBD1 matches at 8 bases. CDR3 length equals 13 residues. V shed 10 bases and J 5 bases; nucleotides not matched to a gene: 9. Germline CDR1 is MNHEY and CDR2 is SVGAGI. The CDR3, as DNA: TGTGCCAACCGACAGGGGATTGGGTATGGCTACACCTTC. Protein product: CANRQGIGYGYTF.

V and J are TRBV11-2 and TRBJ2-7; perhaps TRBD2 as D (7 bases). Per the germline V gene, CDR1 is SGHAT and CDR2 is FQNNGV. V was pared by 5 bases and J by 0 bases, with 17 bases between. The CDR3 loop spans 16 amino acids. CDR3 loop: CASSRMRGTSSYEQYV. The CDR3 nucleotides read TGTGCCAGCAGCCGAATGCGGGGGACAAGCTCCTACGAGCAGTACGTC.

The rearrangement uses TRBV14 and TRBJ1-1; D remains unclear. Per the germline V gene, CDR1 is SGHDN and CDR2 is FVKESK. The CDR3 spans 13 residues. V gave up 6 bases and J gave up 0 bases, with 8 bases separating them. The CDR3: CASSYTLNTEAFF. CDR3 nucleotide sequence: TGTGCCAGCAGTTACACCCTGAACACTGAAGCTTTCTTT.

V is TRBV27 and J is TRBJ1-2; tentatively, D is TRBD1 (5 bases). Per germline, CDR1 MNHEY and CDR2 SMNVEV (reference sequence). The CDR3 sequence is 15 residues long. V was trimmed by 2 bases and J by 5 bases, leaving 15 bases between them. CDR3 bases: TGTGCCAGCAGTTTAGGCAGGGAAAGTGGTTATGGCTACACCTTC. Encoded protein: CASSLGRESGYGYTF.